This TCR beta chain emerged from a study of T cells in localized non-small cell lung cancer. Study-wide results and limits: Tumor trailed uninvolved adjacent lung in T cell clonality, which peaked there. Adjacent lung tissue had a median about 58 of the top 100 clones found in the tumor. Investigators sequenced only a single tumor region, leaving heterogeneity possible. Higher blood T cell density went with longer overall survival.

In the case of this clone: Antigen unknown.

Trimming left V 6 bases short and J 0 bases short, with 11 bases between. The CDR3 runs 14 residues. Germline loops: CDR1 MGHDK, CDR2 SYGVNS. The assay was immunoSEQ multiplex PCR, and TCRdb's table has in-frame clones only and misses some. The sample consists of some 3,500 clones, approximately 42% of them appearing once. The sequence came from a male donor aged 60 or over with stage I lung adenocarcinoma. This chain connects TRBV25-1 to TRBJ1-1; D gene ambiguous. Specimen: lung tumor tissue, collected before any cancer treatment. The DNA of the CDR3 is TGTGCCAGCAGGCAGAGGGCGCTGAACACTGAAGCTTTCTTT. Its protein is CASRQRALNTEAFF.